The 31 T cell receptor beta chains below come from one sample, sequenced in a study of shared clonotypes between healthy human individuals. Method: immunoSEQ multiplex PCR; TCRdb's copy keeps in-frame clones and lacks some. The sample consists of roughly 2.1 million clones, 90% to 95% of them appearing once. Naivety among CD8 cells was defined by CD45RO negativity and positive CCR7 selection, thereby excluding terminally differentiated effector memory CD45RA+ cells. Sequencing was performed on naive CD8+ T cells from PBMCs. Receptors were obtained from a young man in good health. Some clones in this sample may be carry-over from other donors' samples.

The table lists this clone with a count of one. The chain is built from TRBV4-1 and TRBJ2-2, with D possibly being TRBD2 (6 bases). V shed 6 bases and J shed 3 bases, with 17 bases lying between them. The CDR3 is made up of 16 amino acids. The germline CDR1 and CDR2 sequences are MGHRA and YSYEKL. The CDR3 loop reads CASRPPGGEYTGELFF. The CDR3 coding sequence is TGCGCCAGCAGACCCCCCGGGGGAGAGTACACCGGGGAGCTGTTTTTT.

The CDR3: CASSQARTSVNEQYF. The CDR3 nucleotides are TGTGCCAGCAGCCAAGCCAGGACTAGCGTCAACGAGCAGTACTTC. This rearrangement joins TRBV4-2 to TRBJ2-5, with TRBD2 matching over 9 bases. The J call may be wrong; the DNA end is better matched by TRBJ2-7. Germline assignment: CDR1 LGHNA and CDR2 YNFKEQ. This CDR3 is built from 15 residues.

About this clone: This sample also contains other DNA sequences that code for the same CDR3. V is TRBV27 and J is TRBJ1-2; 7 nucleotides agree with TRBD1. V lost 3 bases and J lost 2; bases outside the gene matches: 6. CDR3 size: 15 residues. Germline CDR1 and CDR2: MNHEY and SMNVEV (reference sequence). CDR3 residues: CASSFVGTANYGYTF. CDR3 coding DNA: TGTGCCAGCAGTTTTGTAGGGACAGCAAACTATGGCTACACCTTC.

The chain has TRBV28 and TRBJ2-5, with D uncertain. The V and J ends lost 1 base and 5 bases respectively, with 11 bases between them. The CDR3 is made up of 14 amino acids. Germline V CDR1 and CDR2: MDHEN, SYDVKM. The DNA for the CDR3 is TGTGCCAGCAGTTTATCCGAGTTCGGGGAGACCCAGTACTTC. Translated: CASSLSEFGETQYF. Full variable domain (remainder filled in from reference TRBV28 and TRBJ2-5): DVKVTQSSRYLVKRTGEKVFLECVQDMDHENMFWYRQDPGLGLRLIYFSYDVKMKEKGDIPEGYSVSREKKERFSLILESASTNQTSMYLCASSLSEFGETQYFGPGTRLLVL.

The rearrangement uses TRBV6-5 and TRBJ1-1; 9 bases agree with TRBD1. Looked up from germline, CDR1 is MNHEY and CDR2 is SVGAGI. This CDR3 comprises 12 residues. J gave up 6 bases and V 11 bases, and 7 bases lay outside the gene matches. For the CDR3, the DNA is TGTGCCTCCCGGGACAGGGACTCTGAAGCTTTCTTT. This codes for CASRDRDSEAFF.

The chain combines TRBV9 with TRBJ2-6, with D hard to call. In germline, CDR1 is SGDLS, CDR2 YYNGEE. Trimming removed 0 bases at V and 4 bases at J, with 11 bases between. This CDR3 has 16 residues. The CDR3 region is CASSVVTAGGANVLTF. The DNA of the CDR3 is TGTGCCAGCAGCGTAGTTACAGCCGGGGGGGCCAACGTCCTGACTTTC.

This clone was detected only once. Additional DNA sequences in this sample encode the identical CDR3. This sequence joins TRBV6-5 and TRBJ2-1; D remains ambiguous. Trimming took off 2 bases at V and 0 bases at J, with 8 bases between the two ends. The length of the CDR3 is 15 residues. The germline CDR1 and CDR2 sequences are MNHEY and SVGAGI. DNA of the CDR3: TGTGCCAGCAGTTACCTGCGAGCCTCCTACAATGAGCAGTTCTTC. The encoded protein is CASSYLRASYNEQFF.

The chain has TRBV28 and TRBJ2-2; D is ambiguous. CDR3 length: 13 residues. Germline CDR1 reads MDHEN; CDR2 reads SYDVKM. The germline V and J ends were trimmed by 2 bases and 6 bases, with 7 bases remaining between them. The chain's CDR3 is CASSLGISGELFF. DNA for the CDR3: TGTGCCAGCAGTTTAGGAATATCCGGGGAGCTGTTTTTT.

The chain is built from TRBV27 and TRBJ2-7, with unresolved D. Germline CDR1 MNHEY, CDR2 SMNVEV (reference sequence). V was pared by 8 bases and J by 3 bases, with 14 bases between. This CDR3 contains 13 residues. CDR3 bases: TGTGCCAGCCGCTCCGGAGTCGACTACGAGCAGTACTTC. Its translation: CASRSGVDYEQYF.

This clone has a single count. The chain joins TRBV28 to TRBJ1-4; D is unresolved. CDR1 is MDHEN, CDR2 SYDVKM, per germline. The CDR3 has 15 amino acids. Trimming removed 6 bases at V and 3 bases at J, with 14 bases between. CDR3 protein: CASRDRVLANEKLFF. In DNA form, the CDR3 reads TGTGCCAGCAGAGATAGGGTTCTCGCTAATGAAAAACTGTTTTTT.

This chain uses TRBV28 with TRBJ2-1; perhaps TRBD1 as D (6 bases). Trimming left V 3 bases short and J 0 bases short, with 12 bases between. Germline assignment: CDR1 MDHEN and CDR2 SYDVKM. The CDR3 covers 16 residues. CDR3 residues: CASSFKTGRSYNEQFF. CDR3 DNA sequence: TGTGCCAGCAGTTTTAAGACAGGTCGCTCCTACAATGAGCAGTTCTTC.

The V gene is TRBV7-9, the J gene TRBJ2-1, with D unclear. CDR3 length: 16 residues. Germline loops: CDR1 SEHNR, CDR2 FQNEAQ (reference sequence). Trimming shortened V by 1 base and J by 4 bases, and 14 bases separated the two germline ends. CDR3 in amino acids: CASSLGLGQHYNEQFF. The CDR3 bases are TGTGCCAGCAGCTTAGGCCTAGGGCAACATTACAATGAGCAGTTCTTC.

The chain combines TRBV28 with TRBJ2-1; the D gene is possibly TRBD2 (6 bases). The V and J ends lost 3 bases and 11 bases respectively, with 14 bases between them. This CDR3 region has 13 residues. Germline values: CDR1 MDHEN, CDR2 SYDVKM. As DNA, the CDR3 is TGTGCCAGCAGTTTTTTTACAAGCGGGCAGCAGTTCTTC. It translates to CASSFFTSGQQFF. Together with reference TRBV28 and TRBJ2-1, the CDR3 gives the full variable domain: DVKVTQSSRYLVKRTGEKVFLECVQDMDHENMFWYRQDPGLGLRLIYFSYDVKMKEKGDIPEGYSVSREKKERFSLILESASTNQTSMYLCASSFFTSGQQFFGPGTRLTVL.

V and J are TRBV5-1 and TRBJ2-7, with D possibly TRBD1 on 5 matching bases. CDR3 length: 17 residues. V dropped 1 base and J dropped 6 bases, with 23 bases sitting between them. Germline assignment: CDR1 SGHRS and CDR2 YFSETQ. CDR3 bases: TGCGCCAGCAGCTTGCAACGACCGTACGAAGGGGCGGCCGAGCAGTACTTC. Amino acid sequence: CASSLQRPYEGAAEQYF.

V is TRBV29-1 and J is TRBJ1-2; no firm D call. This CDR3 region has 11 residues. Germline CDR1 and CDR2: SQVTM and ANQGSEA. V lost 4 bases and J lost 7, with 10 bases in between. In nucleotides, the CDR3 is TGCAGCGTTGCTGGTCTTTTTGGCTACACCTTC. Amino acid sequence: CSVAGLFGYTF. The complete variable domain, with remaining parts taken from reference TRBV29-1 and TRBJ1-2, reads SAVISQKPSRDICQRGTSLTIQCQVDSQVTMMFWYRQQPGQSLTLIATANQGSEATYESGFVIDKFPISRPNLTFSTLTVSNMSPEDSSIYLCSVAGLFGYTFGSGTRLTVV.

The chain carries TRBV29-1 and TRBJ1-1; TRBD1 matches at 7 bases. The CDR3 runs 17 residues. Germline values: CDR1 SQVTM, CDR2 ANQGSEA. V was pared by 0 bases and J by 4 bases, with 14 bases of the junction left unmatched. CDR3 loop: CSVEDLAGGSWGTEAFF. Here the CDR3 DNA reads TGCAGCGTTGAAGATCTGGCAGGGGGGAGCTGGGGCACTGAAGCTTTCTTT. Supplemented by reference TRBV29-1 and TRBJ1-1, the full variable domain reads SAVISQKPSRDICQRGTSLTIQCQVDSQVTMMFWYRQQPGQSLTLIATANQGSEATYESGFVIDKFPISRPNLTFSTLTVSNMSPEDSSIYLCSVEDLAGGSWGTEAFFGQGTRLTVV.

The genes are TRBV28 and TRBJ1-1; D unclear. The CDR3 loop spans 14 amino acids. V was cut by 5 bases and J by 0 bases, with 10 bases left in between. CDR1 is MDHEN and CDR2 is SYDVKM in the germline V gene. The CDR3 sequence is CASSEHLMNTEAFF. The CDR3 region has the DNA TGTGCCAGCAGTGAACACTTAATGAACACTGAAGCTTTCTTT.

V usage is TRBV9 and J usage is TRBJ2-3; 8 positions agree with TRBD1. The ends lost 2 bases at V and 6 bases at J; junction bases unmatched: 11. The CDR3 is 16 residues long. Germline V CDR1 and CDR2: SGDLS, YYNGEE. Written as DNA, the CDR3 is TGTGCCAGCAGCGTGTACCGGGACAGGAAAGAGGATACGCAGTATTTT. Amino acids: CASSVYRDRKEDTQYF. The variable domain in full, with the rest retrieved from reference TRBV9 and TRBJ2-3, is DSGVTQTPKHLITATGQRVTLRCSPRSGDLSVYWYQQSLDQGLQFLIQYYNGEERAKGNILERFSAQQFPDLHSELNLSSLELGDSALYFCASSVYRDRKEDTQYFGPGTRLTVL.

This chain links TRBV5-1 with TRBJ1-5, with 7 positions matching TRBD1. The CDR3 has 15 residues. V shed 3 bases and J 0 bases; nucleotides not matched to a gene: 3. CDR1 is SGHRS and CDR2 is YFSETQ in the germline V gene. This chain's CDR3 is CASSWTGLSNQPQHF. Written as DNA, the CDR3 is TGCGCCAGCAGCTGGACAGGTCTTAGCAATCAGCCCCAGCATTTT.

Remarks on this clone: This sample includes further DNA sequences coding for the same CDR3. This chain joins TRBV15 and TRBJ2-7; TRBD1 or TRBD2 may be the D gene (6 bases each). Deletions cut 0 bases from V and 5 bases from J, with 8 bases between. The CDR3 contains 13 residues. Germline V CDR1 and CDR2: LNHNV, YYDKDF (reference sequence). The CDR3 is CATSRDRGDEQYF. Written as DNA, the CDR3 is TGTGCCACCAGCAGAGATAGGGGGGACGAGCAGTACTTC.

The chain employs TRBV7-6 and TRBJ1-1; D is ambiguous. This CDR3 has 14 residues. V lost 5 bases and J lost 2, with 12 bases in between. The germline V gene encodes CDR1 SGHVS and CDR2 FNYEAQ. CDR3 amino acids: CASSRSEGNTEAFF. CDR3 nucleotide sequence: TGTGCCAGCAGCCGAAGTGAGGGAAACACTGAAGCTTTCTTT.

The V call is TRBV27, the J call TRBJ2-2; perhaps D is TRBD1 or TRBD2 (5 bases each). CDR1 is MNHEY, CDR2 SMNVEV, per germline (reference sequence). The CDR3 length is 13 residues. V dropped 6 bases and J dropped 9 bases, with 14 bases sitting between them. The CDR3: CASRAVGDRELFF. Here the CDR3 DNA reads TGTGCCAGCAGGGCAGTGGGGGACCGGGAGCTGTTTTTT.

The gene calls are TRBV4-3 and TRBJ2-7; 7 bases are a match to TRBD2. Germline lookup yields CDR1 LGHNA and CDR2 YSLEER. This CDR3 has 16 amino acids. The V segment lost 0 bases and the J segment 2 bases; nucleotides outside the gene matches: 7. The DNA of the CDR3 is TGCGCCAGCAGCCAAGAATGGCTAGCGGAGACCTACGAGCAGTACTTC. Encoded protein: CASSQEWLAETYEQYF.

The DNA for the CDR3 is TGTGCCAGCAGCGTACAGCCCGGGGACAGGGGGCGATCGTCCTACGAGCAGTACTTC. As protein: CASSVQPGDRGRSSYEQYF. The V call is TRBV7-9, the J call TRBJ2-7, with 12 bases fitting TRBD1. This CDR3 contains 19 residues. CDR1 SEHNR and CDR2 FQNEAQ come from the germline V gene (reference sequence). J was trimmed by 1 base and V by 5 bases; bases with no gene match: 15.

The J gene is TRBJ1-1, the V gene TRBV28; D is uncertain. Germline V lookup: CDR1 MDHEN, CDR2 SYDVKM. The length of the CDR3 is 14 residues. V was trimmed by 3 bases and J by 4 bases, leaving 12 bases between them. In DNA form, the CDR3 reads TGTGCCAGCAGTTTCGGTTGGCCGGGCACTGAAGCTTTCTTT. It translates to CASSFGWPGTEAFF.

The chain is built from TRBV5-8 and TRBJ2-7, with D perhaps matching TRBD1 or TRBD2 (5 bases each). The CDR3 is 15 amino acids. The germline V gene has CDR1 SGHTS and CDR2 YDEGEE. The V gene lost 4 bases and the J gene lost 0 bases, with 14 bases spanning the gap. This CDR3 reads CASSLGVLPSYEQYF. The CDR3 DNA sequence: TGTGCCAGCAGCCTGGGGGTCCTACCCTCCTACGAGCAGTACTTC.

Of note for this clone: Distinct nucleotide sequences in the sample also encode this CDR3. The chain carries TRBV11-2 and TRBJ2-7, with 9 bases fitting TRBD1. The V gene end was trimmed by 1 base and the J gene end by 4 bases; junction bases not matched to a gene: 2. CDR1 SGHAT and CDR2 FQNNGV come from the germline V gene. This CDR3 comprises 14 residues. DNA for the CDR3: TGTGCCAGCAGCTTAGGGGGACAGGGTTACGAGCAGTACTTC. Translation gives CASSLGGQGYEQYF.

V usage is TRBV6-5 and J usage is TRBJ2-7; D may be TRBD2 (6 bases). Trimming took 5 bases from V and 3 from J, leaving 14 bases between them. Germline-derived CDR1 and CDR2 are MNHEY and SVGAGI. The CDR3 sequence is 14 residues long. The CDR3 protein is CASSPASEIYEQYF. The CDR3 region has the DNA TGTGCCAGCAGTCCGGCTAGCGAGATCTACGAGCAGTACTTC.

Remarks on this clone: The sample has other DNA sequences that encode this CDR3 too. CDR3 amino acids: CASSFRGSYNEQFF. CDR3 DNA: TGTGCCAGCAGTTTCCGGGGGTCGTACAATGAGCAGTTCTTC. The chain recombines TRBV27 with TRBJ2-1; maybe TRBD2 (6 bases). The CDR3 spans 14 residues. Germline lookup yields CDR1 MNHEY and CDR2 SMNVEV (reference sequence). Trimming took off 3 bases at V and 4 bases at J, with 10 bases between the two ends.

The genes are TRBV7-9 and TRBJ2-7; 7 bases are a match to TRBD2. Germline trimming cut 1 base from V and 5 bases from J; bases unmatched to any gene: 8. The germline V gene has CDR1 SEHNR and CDR2 FQNEAQ (reference sequence). The CDR3 sequence is 15 residues long. The CDR3 DNA reads TGTGCCAGCAGCTTAGTCGTGGGAGGGGCCCACGAGCAGTACTTC. Amino acids: CASSLVVGGAHEQYF.

This sequence joins TRBV15 and TRBJ2-7, with TRBD2 identical over 11 bases. Trimming at V came to 5 bases and at J to 4 bases, leaving 10 bases not matched to a gene. CDR3 length: 16 amino acids. Germline V gene data show CDR1 as LNHNV and CDR2 as YYDKDF (reference sequence). CDR3 nucleotide sequence: TGTGCCACCAGCGAACGGGTAGCGGGAGGGCAATACGAGCAGTACTTC. Encoded protein: CATSERVAGGQYEQYF. Supplemented by reference TRBV15 and TRBJ2-7, the full variable domain reads DAMVIQNPRYQVTQFGKPVTLSCSQTLNHNVMYWYQQKSSQAPKLLFHYYDKDFNNEADTPDNFQSRRPNTSFCFLDIRSPGLGDTAMYLCATSERVAGGQYEQYFGPGTRLTVT.